The next 24 T cell receptor beta chains were all read from a single sample in a study of metastatic and nonmetastatic thyroid tumors. MiXCR was used by TCRdb to re-call the PCR reads. Of approximately 79,000 clones in the sample, 8.6% are singletons; the top ten hold roughly 10%. Every patient was untreated before thyroid surgery. Sequences were obtained from blood. The origin of the receptors is a female donor with papillary thyroid cancer or a benign thyroid nodule (not recorded which). Some clones in this sample may be carry-over from other donors' samples.

This clone was detected only a few times. This may be a read error, as it is one base from a much larger clone. The CDR3 here is CASSLDRNTEAFF. The DNA of the CDR3 is TGTGCCAGCAGCTTAGACAGGAACACTGAAGCTTTCTTT. V is TRBV7-2 and J is TRBJ1-1; D remains unclear. Germline V gene data show CDR1 as SGHTA and CDR2 as FQGNSA. V was clipped by 1 base and J by 1 base, with 4 bases between them. CDR3 size: 13 residues.

This clone occurred many times. This chain uses TRBV27 with TRBJ1-1; 7 bases fit TRBD1. Per germline, CDR1 MNHEY and CDR2 SMNVEV (reference sequence). The CDR3 spans 14 residues. V shed 6 bases and J 2 bases; nucleotides not matched to a gene: 6. CDR3 region: CASRNRGFNTEAFF. The CDR3 DNA is TGTGCCAGCAGAAACAGGGGCTTTAACACTGAAGCTTTCTTT.

This clone was observed at least ten times. This chain links TRBV7-2 with TRBJ2-5, with D hard to call. Germline assignment: CDR1 SGHTA and CDR2 FQGNSA. The V end was cut by 1 base, the J end by 4 bases, with 7 bases between. The CDR3 sequence is 13 residues long. CDR3 DNA sequence: TGTGCCAGCAGCTTAGGGACCCTAGAGACCCAGTACTTC. This gives the protein CASSLGTLETQYF.

This clone occurred many times. The J gene is TRBJ1-2, the V gene TRBV28; TRBD1 matches 9 bases. This CDR3 has 15 residues. V was pared by 5 bases and J by 3 bases, with 7 bases of the junction left unmatched. The germline V gene has CDR1 MDHEN and CDR2 SYDVKM. The CDR3 DNA reads as TGTGCCAGCAGTAGAAGGGACAGGGTTTACTATGGCTACACCTTC. Translating gives CASSRRDRVYYGYTF.

This clone was seen many times. The chain carries TRBV2 and TRBJ2-5, with 7 bases that match TRBD2. The germline CDR1 and CDR2 sequences are SNHLY and FYNNEI. Trimming took 2 bases from V and 5 from J; bases not matched to a gene: 8. The CDR3 is made up of 15 amino acids. The CDR3 region is CASSESGLAAETQYF. For the CDR3, the DNA is TGTGCCAGCAGTGAATCCGGCCTAGCGGCGGAGACCCAGTACTTC.

This clone was seen many times. As DNA, the CDR3 is TGTGCCAGCAGCTTAACACGTTCCTACGAGCAGTACTTC. It codes for CASSLTRSYEQYF. The V gene is TRBV11-2, the J gene TRBJ2-7, with D unresolved. The CDR3 contains 13 residues. The V end was cut by 2 bases, the J end by 1 base, with 6 bases between. CDR1 and CDR2 from the germline V gene are SGHAT and FQNNGV.

This clone was counted between two and nine times. This chain connects TRBV6-4 to TRBJ1-1; D unresolved. V shed 4 bases and J shed 4 bases, with 10 bases lying between them. Germline CDR1 MRHNA, CDR2 SNTAGT. The CDR3 is 13 residues long. The CDR3 sequence: CASSVQTGTEAFF. Here the CDR3 DNA reads TGTGCCAGCAGTGTACAAACGGGCACTGAAGCTTTCTTT.

The rearrangement links TRBV20-1 to TRBJ2-1, with 7 bases matching TRBD1. Losses at the gene ends were 3 bases for V and 4 bases for J; bases not matched to a gene: 15. Germline CDR1 reads DFQATT; CDR2 reads SNEGSKA (reference sequence). CDR3 size: 17 residues. The CDR3: CSARRGGGFSMYNEQFF. CDR3 DNA sequence: TGCAGTGCTAGGAGAGGGGGCGGTTTTTCTATGTACAATGAGCAGTTCTTC.

This sequence joins TRBV10-1 and TRBJ2-5; 10 bases fit TRBD1. The CDR3 is 18 amino acids. Germline V gene lookup returns CDR1 WNHNN and CDR2 SYGVQD (reference sequence). V dropped 0 bases and J dropped 5; count of bases not matched to a gene: 12. The CDR3 bases are TGCGCCAGCAGTGAGTCGAGTCTGGACAGGGGGTTACACGAGACCCAGTACTTC. Residues: CASSESSLDRGLHETQYF.

This clone was counted a few times. This chain connects TRBV5-1 to TRBJ1-3; 7 bases align to TRBD1. V lost 7 bases, J lost 2 bases, and 6 bases stayed unmatched. CDR3 length: 14 residues. Germline CDR1 reads SGHRS; CDR2 reads YFSETQ. CDR3 amino acids: CASGSGTAGNTIYF. The CDR3 region has the DNA TGCGCCAGCGGCTCTGGGACAGCTGGAAACACCATATATTTT.

There are many counts of this clone. J is TRBJ2-7 and V is TRBV20-1; TRBD1 agrees at 9 bases. The germline V gene has CDR1 DFQATT and CDR2 SNEGSKA (reference sequence). The CDR3 is made up of 14 amino acids. V lost 2 bases, J lost 2 bases, and 4 bases stayed unmatched. The CDR3 is CSARTGGQTYEQYF. DNA of the CDR3: TGCAGTGCTAGAACAGGGGGCCAAACCTACGAGCAGTACTTC.

In this sample, this clone turned up many times. The J gene is TRBJ1-3, the V gene TRBV5-1, with 8 bases fitting TRBD1. The germline V gene encodes CDR1 SGHRS and CDR2 YFSETQ. J gave up 5 bases and V 0 bases, and 1 base lay outside the gene matches. This CDR3 region has 14 residues. CDR3 residues: CASSLGTGRNTIYF. The CDR3 bases are TGCGCCAGCAGCTTGGGGACAGGGAGAAACACCATATATTTT.

Many counts were recorded for this clone. This chain uses TRBV2 with TRBJ2-1, with D tentatively TRBD1 (6 bases). This CDR3 region has 11 residues. Germline V gene data show CDR1 as SNHLY and CDR2 as FYNNEI. Trimming removed 8 bases at V and 15 bases at J, with 17 bases between. The CDR3 bases are TGTGCCAGCGGGGGCAGGCTAAGGAGGTTCTTC. It codes for CASGGRLRRFF.

In the case of this clone: A much larger clone differs from this one at a single base, so this may be a read error. The rearrangement joins TRBV6-5 to TRBJ2-3; tentatively, D is TRBD2 (6 bases). V dropped 6 bases and J dropped 2 bases, with 15 bases sitting between them. The CDR3 loop spans 15 amino acids. Germline V CDR1 and CDR2: MNHEY, SVGAGI. The CDR3 DNA follows: TGTGCCAGCAGCTGGGCGGGGTCGAACACAGATACGCAGTATTTT. Protein product: CASSWAGSNTDTQYF.

The sample holds many counts of this clone. This rearrangement joins TRBV6-5 to TRBJ1-1; TRBD1 aligns across 10 bases. Trimming at V came to 3 bases and at J to 0 bases, leaving 10 bases not matched to a gene. This CDR3 is built from 18 residues. Germline V gene lookup returns CDR1 MNHEY and CDR2 SVGAGI. The CDR3 sequence: CASSYKRGQGRLNTEAFF. The CDR3 region has the DNA TGTGCCAGCAGTTATAAAAGGGGACAGGGGAGGTTGAACACTGAAGCTTTCTTT.

As to this clone: Since a much larger clone is just one base distant, this may be a read error. The chain joins TRBV6-4 to TRBJ2-7; D remains unclear. The germline CDR1 and CDR2 sequences are MRHNA and SNTAGT. The CDR3 runs to 15 residues. V shed 6 bases and J shed 2 bases, with 17 bases lying between them. The CDR3 region has the DNA TGTGCCAGCAGCATTCAGTGGAATCCCCCCTACGAGCAGTACTTC. The encoded protein is CASSIQWNPPYEQYF.

The rearrangement joins TRBV7-9 to TRBJ2-7; D may be TRBD1 or TRBD2 (6 bases each). CDR3 length equals 15 residues. Germline V lookup: CDR1 SEHNR, CDR2 FQNEAQ (reference sequence). V lost 4 bases and J lost 2, with 15 bases in between. This CDR3 is CASSSSGAEPYEQYF. CDR3 DNA: TGTGCCAGCAGCTCATCGGGGGCCGAGCCCTACGAGCAGTACTTC.

This clone has at least ten counts. The rearrangement links TRBV28 to TRBJ2-1; 8 bases align to TRBD1. The germline V gene has CDR1 MDHEN and CDR2 SYDVKM. The CDR3 runs to 15 residues. V lost 4 bases to trimming and J lost 4 bases; unmatched junction nucleotides: 6. CDR3 in DNA: TGTGCCAGCAGTTCACATGGACAGGGTTACAATGAGCAGTTCTTC. This sequence encodes CASSSHGQGYNEQFF.

This clone was seen at least ten times. The chain employs TRBV6-5 and TRBJ2-7; D is ambiguous. This CDR3 is built from 13 residues. The ends were cut back, 2 bases at V and 1 base at J, with 6 bases in the middle. Germline loops: CDR1 MNHEY, CDR2 SVGAGI. The CDR3 is CASSYGESYEQYF. The CDR3 DNA follows: TGTGCCAGCAGTTACGGGGAATCCTACGAGCAGTACTTC.

This clone was detected many times. This sample includes further DNA sequences coding for the same CDR3. This chain joins TRBV27 and TRBJ1-1; TRBD1 agrees at 9 bases. CDR3 size: 13 residues. The germline V gene encodes CDR1 MNHEY and CDR2 SMNVEV (reference sequence). V lost 8 bases to trimming and J lost 4 bases; unmatched junction nucleotides: 5. CDR3 region: CASFGQGITEAFF. The CDR3 DNA reads as TGTGCCAGCTTTGGACAGGGGATCACTGAAGCTTTCTTT.

The table lists this clone with many counts. An end of the junction differs from the germline gene, which may be a read error. The chain couples TRBV19 to TRBJ2-6; the D gene is possibly TRBD1 (5 bases). Germline loops: CDR1 LNHDA, CDR2 SQIVND (reference sequence). The length of the CDR3 is 16 residues. For the CDR3, the DNA is TGTGCCAGTAGTACGGACGGGCTCTCTGGGGCCAACATCCTGACTTTC. It is translated as CASSTDGLSGANILTF.

This clone showed up many times. The V gene is TRBV6-2 or TRBV6-3, the J gene TRBJ1-6; tentative D call: TRBD1 (6 bases). V lost 7 bases, J lost 7 bases, and 11 bases lay in between. CDR3 length: 13 amino acids. Germline values: CDR1 MNHEY, CDR2 SVGEGT. CDR3 amino acids: CASIDRRNSPLHF. As DNA, the CDR3 is TGTGCCAGCATAGACAGGAGGAATTCACCCCTCCACTTT.

This clone occurred many times. The V and J genes are TRBV5-1 and TRBJ2-5; a possible D gene is TRBD2 (6 bases). This CDR3 region has 15 residues. CDR1 SGHRS and CDR2 YFSETQ come from the germline V gene. Trimming shortened V by 2 bases and J by 5 bases, and 16 bases separated the two germline ends. In DNA, the CDR3 is TGCGCCAGCAGCTTATCCCGGGGGAGCAGGGAGACCCAGTACTTC. The encoded protein is CASSLSRGSRETQYF.

This clone was observed at least ten times. The chain couples TRBV5-6 to TRBJ1-2, with 7 positions matching TRBD1. CDR3 length equals 15 residues. With 4 bases clipped from V and 3 bases from J, the junction kept 9 bases outside the gene matches. Germline V gene sequence: CDR1 SGHDT, CDR2 YYEEEE. CDR3 DNA sequence: TGTGCCAGCAGCACTCACCTAGGGGGCGACTATGGCTACACCTTC. This sequence encodes CASSTHLGGDYGYTF.